These 7 T cell receptor beta chains were sequenced from one sample in a study of T cell clonotyping in hematopoietic cell transplantation. Sequencing used immunoSEQ multiplex PCR; TCRdb keeps in-frame clones, though not all of them. Among more than 11,000 clones listed, over 95% were seen once. The sample here was peripheral blood mononuclear cells, taken 30 days after allogeneic stem cell transplant. The receptors come from a female patient between 50 and 59 years old who had an allogeneic stem cell transplant from an unrelated donor, so T cells may come from the graft donor. Some clones in this sample may be carry-over from other donors' samples.

The V gene is TRBV27, the J gene TRBJ2-7; D is ambiguous. The CDR3 has 13 amino acids. V was cut by 5 bases and J by 0 bases, with 8 bases left in between. Germline CDR1 MNHEY, CDR2 SMNVEV (reference sequence). DNA for the CDR3: TGTGCCAGCAGTCGCCCGAGCTCCTACGAGCAGTACTTC. This encodes CASSRPSSYEQYF.

The table lists this clone with a count of one. This chain uses TRBV6-5 with TRBJ1-1; D is ambiguous. Deletions cut 5 bases from V and 1 base from J, with 14 bases between. Per germline, CDR1 MNHEY and CDR2 SVGAGI. There are 15 residues in the CDR3. The CDR3 protein is CASSTKRSPNTEAFF. The CDR3 DNA is TGTGCCAGCAGTACCAAAAGATCCCCGAACACTGAAGCTTTCTTT.

The rearrangement joins TRBV5-1 to TRBJ2-5, with D possibly matching TRBD1 (5 bases). V lost 9 bases to trimming and J lost 5 bases, with 17 bases between them. Germline V CDR1 and CDR2: SGHRS, YFSETQ. The CDR3 spans 13 residues. This chain's CDR3 is CATRKGPRETQYF. The CDR3 nucleotides read TGCGCCACCCGGAAGGGGCCGAGGGAGACCCAGTACTTC.

The V call is TRBV7-3, the J call TRBJ1-1; D is possibly TRBD1 (5 bases). The CDR3 totals 13 residues. Germline loops: CDR1 SGHTA, CDR2 FQGTGA. Trimming removed 5 bases at V and 0 bases at J, with 7 bases between. DNA for the CDR3: TGTGCCAGCAGCCCAGGGATGAACACTGAAGCTTTCTTT. Translating it yields CASSPGMNTEAFF.

The V call is TRBV2, the J call TRBJ1-5; D possibly corresponds to TRBD1 (5 bases). The CDR3 is made up of 13 amino acids. Looked up from germline, CDR1 is SNHLY and CDR2 is FYNNEI. The germline V and J ends were trimmed by 7 bases and 7 bases, with 14 bases remaining between them. Here the CDR3 DNA reads TGTGCCAGCACGGGACGTCTAGAACAGCCCCAGCATTTT. It codes for CASTGRLEQPQHF.

This clone appeared once. Here the CDR3 DNA reads TGTGCCTGGAGCTGGGGAACTGAAGCTTTCTTT. It is translated as CAWSWGTEAFF. The genes are TRBV30 and TRBJ1-1; no reliable D call. This CDR3 has 11 amino acids. Between the trimmed V and J ends, which lost 3 bases and 5 bases, there was a span of 7 bases. Germline assignment: CDR1 GTSNPN and CDR2 SVGIG (reference sequence).

The chain joins TRBV6-1 to TRBJ1-2; D not certain. The length of the CDR3 is 15 residues. Trimming stripped 7 bases from V and 0 bases from J, with 15 bases between. Germline CDR1 reads MNHNS; CDR2 reads SASEGT. The CDR3 loop reads CASKERQQANYGYTF. The CDR3 DNA reads TGTGCCAGCAAGGAAAGGCAGCAGGCTAACTATGGCTACACCTTC.